A selection of T cell receptor beta chains follows, all from one sample in a study of T cells after yellow fever vaccination. TCRdb itself ran the 5' RACE reads through MiXCR, one entry per CDR3 protein. The sample includes some 600,000 distinct CDR3 sequences, 9% to 15% of them seen just once. The sequences come from PBMCs, collected on the day of the yellow fever booster vaccination. The receptors were gathered from a young man who received the YFV17D yellow fever vaccine. The CDR3 runs from the conserved cysteine through the conserved F or W. A D gene is named only where the DNA matches it firmly. Some rows mark clone size as missing; the rest say once, few, many or name a class of expanded clone.

clone_size: NA
v_call: TRBV12-3/TRBV12-4
j_call: TRBJ1-4
d_call: NA
cdr3_nt: TGTGCCAGCAGCCAGGGGTGGGAAAAACTGTTTTTT
cdr3_aa: CASSQGWEKLFF

clone_size: few
v_call: TRBV6-1
j_call: TRBJ1-1
d_call: NA
cdr3_nt: TGTGCCAGCAGTGAAGTCAACACTGAAGCTTTCTTT
cdr3_aa: CASSEVNTEAFF

clone_size: few
v_call: TRBV7-9
j_call: TRBJ1-2
d_call: TRBD1
cdr3_nt: TGTGCCAGCGGGGACAGGGGAGGCTACACCTTC
cdr3_aa: CASGDRGGYTF

clone_size: few
v_call: TRBV2
j_call: TRBJ2-3
d_call: TRBD2
cdr3_nt: TGTGCCAGCAGTGGGGCTAGCGGGAGAGATACGCAGTATTTT
cdr3_aa: CASSGASGRDTQYF

clone_size: few
v_call: TRBV18
j_call: TRBJ1-1
d_call: NA
cdr3_nt: TGTGCCAGCTCACCAATCTTTACTACAGAAGCTTTCTTT
cdr3_aa: CASSPIFTTEAFF

clone_size: NA
v_call: TRBV7-9
j_call: TRBJ2-3
d_call: NA
cdr3_nt: TGTGCCAGCAGCTTACCCGAAAAGACGCAGTATTTT
cdr3_aa: CASSLPEKTQYF

clone_size: NA
v_call: TRBV7-2
j_call: TRBJ2-1
d_call: NA
cdr3_nt: TGTGCCAGCAGCTTATACGAGCAGTATGAGCAGTTCTTC
cdr3_aa: CASSLYEQYEQFF

clone_size: NA
v_call: TRBV5-1
j_call: TRBJ1-2
d_call: NA
cdr3_nt: TGCGCCAGCAGCGTCGCCGGGGGCGGGGGCTACACCTTC
cdr3_aa: CASSVAGGGGYTF

clone_size: few
v_call: TRBV5-1
j_call: TRBJ2-5
d_call: NA
cdr3_nt: TGCGCCAGCAGCTTGGCCTCCAGACACCAAGAGACCCAGTACTTC
cdr3_aa: CASSLASRHQETQYF

clone_size: few
v_call: TRBV11-2
j_call: TRBJ2-1
d_call: TRBD2
cdr3_nt: TGTGCCAGCAGCTTGGTGGGACTAGCGGGGCCCCCTTACAATGAGCAGTTCTTC
cdr3_aa: CASSLVGLAGPPYNEQFF

clone_size: few
v_call: TRBV14
j_call: TRBJ2-2
d_call: NA
cdr3_nt: TGTGCCAGCAGCCAAGAAGCACAGAGGGTGGTTTTT
cdr3_aa: CASSQEAQRVVF

clone_size: few
v_call: TRBV12-3/TRBV12-4
j_call: TRBJ2-5
d_call: NA
cdr3_nt: TGTGCCAGCACCTCCCCGATGGTTCGAGGGGCGGAGACCCAGTACTTC
cdr3_aa: CASTSPMVRGAETQYF

clone_size: NA
v_call: TRBV19
j_call: TRBJ2-5
d_call: TRBD1
cdr3_nt: TGTGCCAGTAGTACCATGCCGGGGACAGGGCACGAGACCCAGTACTTC
cdr3_aa: CASSTMPGTGHETQYF

clone_size: NA
v_call: TRBV29-1
j_call: TRBJ2-5
d_call: NA
cdr3_nt: TGCAGCGTGGAAACAGAGACCCAGTACTTC
cdr3_aa: CSVETETQYF

clone_size: many
v_call: TRBV7-9
j_call: TRBJ2-1
d_call: NA
cdr3_nt: TGTGCCAGCAGCTTAGCGCTGACTAGTCTCAATGAGCAGTTCTTC
cdr3_aa: CASSLALTSLNEQFF

clone_size: many
v_call: TRBV19
j_call: TRBJ2-1
d_call: NA
cdr3_nt: TGTGCCAGTAGTATCGGCTTCCATGAGCAGTTCTTC
cdr3_aa: CASSIGFHEQFF

clone_size: NA
v_call: TRBV28
j_call: TRBJ2-2
d_call: NA
cdr3_nt: TGTGCCAGCAAAAACGGGGGCGGCGGGGAGCTGTTTTTT
cdr3_aa: CASKNGGGGELFF

clone_size: many
v_call: TRBV5-1
j_call: TRBJ2-3
d_call: NA
cdr3_nt: TGCGCCAGCAGCTTGGGTCTAGCGACTAGCACAGATACGCAGTATTTT
cdr3_aa: CASSLGLATSTDTQYF

clone_size: few
v_call: TRBV30
j_call: TRBJ1-1
d_call: NA
cdr3_nt: TGTGCCTGGAGCCGGTCCACTGAAGCTTTCTTT
cdr3_aa: CAWSRSTEAFF

clone_size: few
v_call: TRBV6-1
j_call: TRBJ1-5
d_call: NA
cdr3_nt: TGTGCCAGCAGTGAAGCGAGATACCGTCAGCCCCAGCATTTT
cdr3_aa: CASSEARYRQPQHF

clone_size: NA
v_call: TRBV7-8
j_call: TRBJ2-7
d_call: NA
cdr3_nt: TGTGCCAGCAGCGTCGATAGCGCCTACGAGCAGTACTTC
cdr3_aa: CASSVDSAYEQYF

clone_size: many
v_call: TRBV18
j_call: TRBJ1-1
d_call: NA
cdr3_nt: TGTGCCAGCTCATCAACCGGGACGGAGAACACTGAAGCTTTCTTT
cdr3_aa: CASSSTGTENTEAFF

clone_size: NA
v_call: TRBV7-9
j_call: TRBJ2-1
d_call: TRBD2
cdr3_nt: TGTGCCAGCAGCTTAGGCCTAGCGGGGATGTATGAGCAGTTCTTC
cdr3_aa: CASSLGLAGMYEQFF

clone_size: few
v_call: TRBV20-1
j_call: TRBJ2-1
d_call: TRBD2
cdr3_nt: TGCAGTGTATGGGGACTAGACTACAATGAGCAGTTCTTC
cdr3_aa: CSVWGLDYNEQFF

clone_size: few
v_call: TRBV7-2
j_call: TRBJ2-3
d_call: NA
cdr3_nt: TGTGCCAGCAGAAGGACTATAGAGGATACGCAGTATTTT
cdr3_aa: CASRRTIEDTQYF

clone_size: NA
v_call: TRBV3-1
j_call: TRBJ1-1
d_call: NA
cdr3_nt: TGTGCCGCCACGCACAGGAATCAAGCTTTCTTT
cdr3_aa: CAATHRNQAFF

clone_size: few
v_call: TRBV20-1
j_call: TRBJ1-5
d_call: NA
cdr3_nt: TGCAGTGCTAGAGAAAGGGCGGTCCGGAATCAGCCCCAGCATTTT
cdr3_aa: CSARERAVRNQPQHF

clone_size: few
v_call: TRBV6-5
j_call: TRBJ2-1
d_call: NA
cdr3_nt: TGTGCCAGCAGTTTTGCGTCGGGGACCTACAATGAGCAGTTCTTC
cdr3_aa: CASSFASGTYNEQFF

clone_size: NA
v_call: TRBV30
j_call: TRBJ2-7
d_call: TRBD2
cdr3_nt: TGTGCCTGGAGTTCCCGGGTACTAGCGGGACCGAGGGAGCAGTACTTC
cdr3_aa: CAWSSRVLAGPREQYF

clone_size: NA
v_call: TRBV20-1
j_call: TRBJ1-2
d_call: TRBD1
cdr3_nt: TGCAGTGCTAGAGAAGGCGGGACAGTTATTAACTATGGCTACACCTTC
cdr3_aa: CSAREGGTVINYGYTF

clone_size: few
v_call: TRBV6-1
j_call: TRBJ2-6
d_call: NA
cdr3_nt: TGTGCCAGCACCAAAAGATCAGGGGCCAACGTCCTGACTTTC
cdr3_aa: CASTKRSGANVLTF

clone_size: many
v_call: TRBV24-1
j_call: TRBJ2-1
d_call: TRBD2
cdr3_nt: TGTGCCACCAGTGATTCCGCTAGCGGTTCCTACAATGAGCAGTTCTTC
cdr3_aa: CATSDSASGSYNEQFF

clone_size: few
v_call: TRBV28
j_call: TRBJ2-3
d_call: TRBD2
cdr3_nt: TGTGCCAGCACCATGACTAGCGGGAGGCGAGGCGATACGCAGTATTTT
cdr3_aa: CASTMTSGRRGDTQYF

clone_size: many
v_call: TRBV20-1
j_call: TRBJ1-5
d_call: NA
cdr3_nt: TGCAGTGCTAAAGGGGTGACACAGCCCCAGCATTTT
cdr3_aa: CSAKGVTQPQHF

clone_size: few
v_call: TRBV5-1
j_call: TRBJ2-1
d_call: TRBD2
cdr3_nt: TGCGCCAGCAGCTTGGCAGGCGGTCGCGGGAGCTCCTACAATGAGCAGTTCTTC
cdr3_aa: CASSLAGGRGSSYNEQFF

clone_size: many
v_call: TRBV7-2
j_call: TRBJ2-2
d_call: NA
cdr3_nt: TGTGCCAGCAGCCGATGGTCACAGGCGGCCGGGGAGCTGTTTTTT
cdr3_aa: CASSRWSQAAGELFF

clone_size: NA
v_call: TRBV15
j_call: TRBJ2-1
d_call: NA
cdr3_nt: TGTGCCACCAGCAGAGTGAGCGGAGAGCAGTTCTTC
cdr3_aa: CATSRVSGEQFF

clone_size: NA
v_call: TRBV5-6
j_call: TRBJ2-7
d_call: NA
cdr3_nt: TGTGCCAGCAGCTCGTCCGAGACAATAGGCAGCGAGCAGTACTTC
cdr3_aa: CASSSSETIGSEQYF

clone_size: NA
v_call: TRBV6-4
j_call: TRBJ2-3
d_call: TRBD1
cdr3_nt: TGTGCCAGCAGTGACTCGGGACAGGTGGGGACAGATACGCAGTATTTT
cdr3_aa: CASSDSGQVGTDTQYF

clone_size: NA
v_call: TRBV12-3/TRBV12-4
j_call: TRBJ2-7
d_call: TRBD2
cdr3_nt: TGTGCCAGCAGTTTATGGACTAGCGGAACTGATGGGTACTTC
cdr3_aa: CASSLWTSGTDGYF

clone_size: many
v_call: TRBV11-2
j_call: TRBJ2-1
d_call: NA
cdr3_nt: TGTGCCAGCAGCTATGGGGGGACTAATGAGCAGTTCTTC
cdr3_aa: CASSYGGTNEQFF

clone_size: few
v_call: TRBV5-1
j_call: TRBJ2-3
d_call: TRBD1
cdr3_nt: TGCGCCAGCAGCTACACAGGGGCGACAGATACGCAGTATTTT
cdr3_aa: CASSYTGATDTQYF

clone_size: few
v_call: TRBV20-1
j_call: TRBJ1-5
d_call: NA
cdr3_nt: TGCAGTGCTAGAGCCCTGACAGTGAACCAGCCCCAGCATTTT
cdr3_aa: CSARALTVNQPQHF

clone_size: NA
v_call: TRBV2
j_call: TRBJ2-7
d_call: NA
cdr3_nt: TGTGCCAGCAAACAGATCTCCTACGAGCAGTACTTC
cdr3_aa: CASKQISYEQYF

clone_size: NA
v_call: TRBV28
j_call: TRBJ1-1
d_call: NA
cdr3_nt: TGTGCCAGCAGTTTATTACGTCAAGGGGTGGCTTTCTTT
cdr3_aa: CASSLLRQGVAFF

clone_size: NA
v_call: TRBV20-1
j_call: TRBJ1-2
d_call: NA
cdr3_nt: TGCAGTGCTAGGTCCCCGGGACCGGCCTATGGCTACACCTTC
cdr3_aa: CSARSPGPAYGYTF

clone_size: NA
v_call: TRBV10-3
j_call: TRBJ1-1
d_call: NA
cdr3_nt: TGTGCCATCAGTGCTCGGACGTCCACTGAAGCTTTCTTT
cdr3_aa: CAISARTSTEAFF

clone_size: NA
v_call: TRBV20-1
j_call: TRBJ1-3
d_call: NA
cdr3_nt: TGCAGTGCTAGAGATGGTCACCGAAGCTCTGGAAACACCATATATTTT
cdr3_aa: CSARDGHRSSGNTIYF

clone_size: NA
v_call: TRBV12-3/TRBV12-4
j_call: TRBJ2-2
d_call: NA
cdr3_nt: TGTGCCAGCAGTCGACAGGCCCTTGGGGAGCTGTTTTTT
cdr3_aa: CASSRQALGELFF

clone_size: many
v_call: TRBV7-2
j_call: TRBJ2-1
d_call: NA
cdr3_nt: TGTGCCAGCAGCTTAGGGTCCCCGGGCAATGAGCAGTTCTTC
cdr3_aa: CASSLGSPGNEQFF

clone_size: many
v_call: TRBV12-3/TRBV12-4
j_call: TRBJ2-7
d_call: TRBD2
cdr3_nt: TGTGCCAGCAGGCCACCGGGACTAGCGGGAGACGAGCAGTACTTC
cdr3_aa: CASRPPGLAGDEQYF

clone_size: NA
v_call: TRBV29-1
j_call: TRBJ2-2
d_call: NA
cdr3_nt: TGCAGCGTTGGCGACACGAACACCGGGGAGCTGTTTTTT
cdr3_aa: CSVGDTNTGELFF

clone_size: many
v_call: TRBV7-9
j_call: TRBJ2-7
d_call: NA
cdr3_nt: TGTGCCAGCAGCTTAGTTGTGCTAGGCGAGCAGTACTTC
cdr3_aa: CASSLVVLGEQYF

clone_size: few
v_call: TRBV3-1
j_call: TRBJ2-3
d_call: TRBD1
cdr3_nt: TGTGCCAGCAGCCAACGACAGGGCCGGCGTAGCACAGATACGCAGTATTTT
cdr3_aa: CASSQRQGRRSTDTQYF

clone_size: few
v_call: TRBV5-4
j_call: TRBJ2-1
d_call: TRBD1
cdr3_nt: TGTGCCAGCAGCTACTCCGGGACAGGGGGGGGGTCGACCTACAATGAGCAGTTCTTC
cdr3_aa: CASSYSGTGGGSTYNEQFF

clone_size: few
v_call: TRBV4-3
j_call: TRBJ1-2
d_call: NA
cdr3_nt: TGCGCCAGCAGCCAGGACAGAGCTATCTTCACCTTC
cdr3_aa: CASSQDRAIFTF

clone_size: few
v_call: TRBV6-2/TRBV6-3
j_call: TRBJ2-7
d_call: NA
cdr3_nt: TGTGCCAGCAGGCGGACAGTAACACCCTACGAGCAGTACTTC
cdr3_aa: CASRRTVTPYEQYF

clone_size: few
v_call: TRBV5-6
j_call: TRBJ2-1
d_call: TRBD2
cdr3_nt: TGTGCCAGCAGCCTGGGACTAGCGGGGATTAATGAGCAGTTCTTC
cdr3_aa: CASSLGLAGINEQFF

clone_size: many
v_call: TRBV18
j_call: TRBJ2-1
d_call: NA
cdr3_nt: TGTGCCAGCTCCCAAACCAGTGGCATATCCTACAATGAGCAGTTCTTC
cdr3_aa: CASSQTSGISYNEQFF